This section outlines one TCR beta chain sequence together with its context. A Seattle source enrolled patients during active infection and followed them longitudinally. The data derive from a study of blood T cell repertoires in COVID-19. Study-wide context: Italy, Spain and the United States were the sources of the convalescent and acute COVID-19 samples. Sources were T cells, B-cell-depleted T cells, or PBMCs; the material itself was cDNA or gDNA.

The CDR3 runs 17 residues. V shed 5 bases and J 5 bases; nucleotides not matched to a gene: 11. CDR1 KGHDR and CDR2 SFDVKD come from the germline V gene. Per the original data handling: Estimated nucleated cell counts came from reference gene primer amplification. TCRdb's copy holds only in-frame clones and misses some; the assay was immunoSEQ multiplex PCR. V, J and clone size are those of that table, while D and trimming were read from the DNA. The table lists about 68,000 clones, about nine tenths of them singletons. The material sequenced was peripheral blood. This chain connects TRBV24-1 to TRBJ2-5; TRBD1 aligns across 12 bases. This clonotype was obtained from a man aged 50 to 60 with COVID-19, enrolled during active disease. The CDR3 here is CATSATGGTGGRETQYF. In nucleotides, the CDR3 is TGTGCCACCAGTGCCACCGGGGGGACAGGGGGCAGGGAGACCCAGTACTTC.